This TCR beta chain was recorded in a study of vaccination effects on CD4 cells after COVID-19. Study-wide background: After around 2 million PBMC were placed in each well, they were cultured with approximately 10 IU/ml IL-2 and approximately 10 ug/ml peptides.

This table comes from immunoSEQ multiplex PCR, and its TCRdb copy is limited to in-frame clones, with some not included. The table includes 65,000 to 90,000 clones, around 73% detected once. Note on this clone: Its antigen is not identified.

Study-wide findings and caveats: Only a few convalescent patients and no early post-infection timepoints featured in the study.

Researchers isolated CD4+ T cells once ten to eleven days of culture had elapsed. Two doses of BNT162b2 or mRNA-1273 vaccine were administered to participants. No vaccinee had earlier SARS-CoV-2 infection, and nucleocapsid antibodies were negative. The V gene lost 7 bases and the J gene lost 3 bases, with 9 bases spanning the gap. Germline lookup yields CDR1 MNHEY and CDR2 SVGAGI. The CDR3 runs 12 residues. The source material was CD4+ T cells from PBMCs cultured without peptide, sampled after COVID-19 vaccination. The V and J genes are TRBV6-5 and TRBJ1-1; possibly TRBD1 for D (5 bases). This receptor was obtained from a human donor who received a COVID-19 vaccine. CDR3 sequence reads: CASTTGYTEAFF. In nucleotides, the CDR3 is TGTGCCAGCACTACAGGATACACTGAAGCTTTCTTT.